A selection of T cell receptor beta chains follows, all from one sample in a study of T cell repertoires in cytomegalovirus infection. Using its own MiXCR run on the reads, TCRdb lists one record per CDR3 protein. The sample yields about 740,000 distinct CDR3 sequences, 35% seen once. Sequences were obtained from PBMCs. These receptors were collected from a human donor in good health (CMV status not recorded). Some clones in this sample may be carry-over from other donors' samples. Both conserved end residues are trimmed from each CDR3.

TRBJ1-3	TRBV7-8	ASSLFSYSGNTIY
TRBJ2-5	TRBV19	ASSISGGARETQY
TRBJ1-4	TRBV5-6	ASSFQGPNEKLF
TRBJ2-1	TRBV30	AWSPSSVYNEQF
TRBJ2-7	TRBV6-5	ASSKNHGTLSYEQY
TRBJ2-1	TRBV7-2	ASSLVSGLGDNEQF
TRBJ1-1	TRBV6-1	ASNDRAYTEAF
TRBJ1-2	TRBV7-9	ATRLGLDYGYT
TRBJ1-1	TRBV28	ASIGGRDTEAF
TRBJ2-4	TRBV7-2	DSSLEGTGGNIQY
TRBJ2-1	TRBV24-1	AAGRGLNNEQF
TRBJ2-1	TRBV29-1	SVLGREGTNEQF
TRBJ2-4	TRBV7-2	ASSISVLAKNIQY
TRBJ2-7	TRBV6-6	ASSYSIRQGSLY
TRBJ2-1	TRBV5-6	ASSLLPASRLNVYNEQF
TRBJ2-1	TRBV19	ASSIGSGGVSYNEQF
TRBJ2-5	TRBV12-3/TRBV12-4	ASSLAGSMETQY
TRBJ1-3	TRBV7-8	ASSLTGTRSGNTIY
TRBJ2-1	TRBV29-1	SSPGHQHNEQF
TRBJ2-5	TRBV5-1	ASSPQEGGVETQY
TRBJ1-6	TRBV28	ASREGVNSPLH
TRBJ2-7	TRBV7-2	ASSLLGNHEQY
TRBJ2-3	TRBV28	ASTPPWGTQY